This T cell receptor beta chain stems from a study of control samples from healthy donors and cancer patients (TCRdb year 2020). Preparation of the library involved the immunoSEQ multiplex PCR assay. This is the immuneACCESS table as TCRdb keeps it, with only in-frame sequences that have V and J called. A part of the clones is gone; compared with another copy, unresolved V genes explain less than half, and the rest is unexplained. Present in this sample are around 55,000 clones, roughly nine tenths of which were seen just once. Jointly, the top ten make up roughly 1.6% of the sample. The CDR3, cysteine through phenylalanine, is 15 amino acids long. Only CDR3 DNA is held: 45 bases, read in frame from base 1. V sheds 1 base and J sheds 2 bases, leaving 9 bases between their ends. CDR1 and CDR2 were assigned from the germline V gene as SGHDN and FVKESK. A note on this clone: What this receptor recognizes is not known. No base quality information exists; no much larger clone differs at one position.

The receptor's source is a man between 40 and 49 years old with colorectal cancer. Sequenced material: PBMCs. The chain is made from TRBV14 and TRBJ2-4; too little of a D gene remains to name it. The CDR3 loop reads CASSQGRAPKNIQYF. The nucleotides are TGTGCCAGCAGCCAAGGCCGAGCGCCCAAAAACATTCAGTACTTC. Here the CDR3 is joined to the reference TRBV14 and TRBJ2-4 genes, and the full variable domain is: EAGVTQFPSHSVIEKGQTVTLRCDPISGHDNLYWYRRVMGKEIKFLLHFVKESKQDESGMPNNRFLAERTGGTYSTLKVQPAELEDSGVYFCASSQGRAPKNIQYFGAGTRLSVL.